This TCR beta chain was sequenced in a study of T cell responses to AZD1222 COVID-19 vaccine. For the study at large: Pooled in the analysis were second doses at about 4 or about 12 weeks.

Here immunoSEQ multiplex PCR was the method, and the copy in TCRdb shows in-frame clones only, minus some. Among around 130,000 clones listed, roughly 93% were seen once. V was trimmed by 1 base and J by 2 bases, leaving 7 bases between them. The CDR3 covers 14 residues. Germline-derived CDR1 and CDR2 are SGHAT and FQNNGV. Study-wide findings and caveats: Regions 160-218 and 743-854 dominated among vaccine-associated CD4 TCRs spanning spike. The study found Spike-specific TCR breadth and depth rose after two AZD1222 doses. Clonal diversity was possibly underestimated; the donors were predominantly white British and more often female.

As to this clone: Its cognate antigen is unknown.

The source of this sequence is an adult in good health. The J gene is TRBJ2-3, the V gene TRBV11-2; D possibly corresponds to TRBD2 (6 bases). The sequences come from peripheral blood, collected on day 0 of AZD1222 vaccination. This CDR3 reads CASSLGRDTDTQYF. CDR3 in DNA: TGTGCCAGCAGCTTAGGGCGGGACACAGATACGCAGTATTTT.